The 30 T cell receptor beta chains presented below share a single source sample, sequenced in a study of STAT5B mutations in CD4+ large granular lymphocyte leukemia. The method was immunoSEQ multiplex PCR; TCRdb's version includes in-frame clones alone and lacks a portion of them. The table has tens of thousands of clones, 75% seen once. Source material: CD4+ T cells from blood buffy coats. The receptors stem from a human donor in good health.

The CDR3 nucleotides read TGTGCCTGGAGAGGAGCGGGTCCTGGGAAACAAGAGACCCAGTACTTC. Protein sequence: CAWRGAGPGKQETQYF. The J gene is TRBJ2-5, the V gene TRBV30, with a weak D call TRBD2 (6 bases). The CDR3 contains 16 residues. Germline V gives CDR1 GTSNPN, CDR2 SVGIG (reference sequence). The V end was cut by 3 bases, the J end by 2 bases, with 19 bases between.

The chain joins TRBV7-9 to TRBJ2-2; no definite D call. Germline V gives CDR1 SEHNR, CDR2 FQNEAQ (reference sequence). The CDR3 loop spans 14 amino acids. Trimming removed 1 base at V and 6 bases at J, with 9 bases between. The CDR3 sequence: CASSLDLAAGELFF. As DNA, the CDR3 is TGTGCCAGCAGCTTAGATTTGGCGGCCGGGGAGCTGTTTTTT.

The chain has TRBV5-6 and TRBJ2-3; D ambiguous. The CDR3 consists of 14 residues. Germline V gene data show CDR1 as SGHDT and CDR2 as YYEEEE. V was cut by 4 bases and J by 1 base, with 10 bases left in between. In DNA, the CDR3 is TGTGCCAGCAGCCAAGGGTCGGGCACAGATACGCAGTATTTT. It is translated as CASSQGSGTDTQYF.

The chain carries TRBV7-6 and TRBJ2-4, with D possibly TRBD2 on 6 matching bases. Per the germline V gene, CDR1 is SGHVS and CDR2 is FNYEAQ. Trimming removed 2 bases from V and 0 bases from J, with 11 bases in between. CDR3 size: 16 residues. The CDR3 nucleotides read TGTGCCAGCAGCTTATTTGCGGGGCAAGCCAAAAACATTCAGTACTTC. This sequence encodes CASSLFAGQAKNIQYF. Full variable domain (missing parts from reference TRBV7-6 and TRBJ2-4): GAGVSQSPRYKVTKRGQDVALRCDPISGHVSLYWYRQALGQGPEFLTYFNYEAQQDKSGLPNDRFSAERPEGSISTLTIQRTEQRDSAMYRCASSLFAGQAKNIQYFGAGTRLSVL.

The chain combines TRBV6-1 with TRBJ2-3, with 8 bases identical to TRBD2. The CDR3 runs to 14 residues. CDR1 and CDR2 from the germline V gene are MNHNS and SASEGT. J gave up 10 bases and V 6 bases, and 12 bases lay outside the gene matches. CDR3 in amino acids: CASRDREGSFAQYF. The CDR3 nucleotides are TGTGCCAGCAGAGATCGGGAGGGTTCCTTTGCGCAGTATTTT.

This clone turned up a few times. The chain combines TRBV25-1 with TRBJ1-3, with D maybe TRBD1 (5 bases). Trimming stripped 2 bases from V and 4 bases from J, with 12 bases between. Germline assignment: CDR1 MGHDK and CDR2 SYGVNS. The CDR3 loop spans 15 amino acids. The CDR3 DNA reads as TGTGCCAGCAGTGAAGGGGGAATGGGGGGAAACACCATATATTTT. It is translated as CASSEGGMGGNTIYF.

There are a few counts of this clone. The chain carries TRBV10-3 and TRBJ1-4; D not resolved. Germline lookup yields CDR1 ENHRY and CDR2 SYGVKD. The V and J ends lost 11 bases and 7 bases respectively, with 20 bases between them. This CDR3 contains 14 residues. The CDR3 region is CAAAGSGSGEKLFF. CDR3 nucleotide sequence: TGTGCCGCAGCAGGAAGCGGTTCGGGTGAAAAACTGTTTTTT.

The chain is built from TRBV6-5 and TRBJ1-1; the D is unclear. CDR3 length: 13 amino acids. Germline V gene lookup returns CDR1 MNHEY and CDR2 SVGAGI. Trimming took 6 bases from V and 1 from J, leaving 9 bases between them. CDR3 residues: CASSKTKNTEAFF. CDR3 DNA sequence: TGTGCCAGCAGCAAGACAAAGAACACTGAAGCTTTCTTT.

This chain links TRBV5-4 with TRBJ2-7, with D possibly TRBD1 on 5 matching bases. Germline V lookup: CDR1 SGHNT, CDR2 YYREEE (reference sequence). Trimming took off 2 bases at V and 7 bases at J, with 16 bases between the two ends. The CDR3 runs to 14 residues. The CDR3 nucleotides read TGTGCCAGCAGCTTAGGGGCAGGGTTGGGGGAGCAGTACTTC. Amino acids: CASSLGAGLGEQYF.

This clone was seen only a few times. CDR3 residues: CASGSGANVLTF. CDR3 DNA sequence: TGTGCCAGCGGGTCTGGGGCCAACGTCCTGACTTTC. The chain recombines TRBV7-2 with TRBJ2-6; D remains unclear. CDR1 SGHTA and CDR2 FQGNSA come from the germline V gene. CDR3 length: 12 residues. Trimming took 8 bases from V and 1 from J, leaving 3 bases between them.

The CDR3, as DNA: TGTGCCAGCAGTGAAGAGAATTCCCCTAGGGGGTTCTTC. It translates to CASSEENSPRGFF. The genes are TRBV2 and TRBJ2-1; D is perhaps TRBD1 (5 bases). Germline assignment: CDR1 SNHLY and CDR2 FYNNEI. This CDR3 region has 13 residues. V was clipped by 1 base and J by 15 bases, with 16 bases between them.

The rearrangement joins TRBV7-6 to TRBJ2-3; 10 nucleotides agree with TRBD2. The V gene end was trimmed by 2 bases and the J gene end by 4 bases; junction bases not matched to a gene: 9. Germline V gene lookup returns CDR1 SGHVS and CDR2 FNYEAQ. The CDR3 covers 17 residues. Here the CDR3 reads CASSLMSGRAAADTQYF. CDR3 DNA: TGTGCCAGCAGCTTAATGAGCGGGAGGGCCGCAGCAGATACGCAGTATTTT.

This chain joins TRBV7-2 and TRBJ1-5; no reliable D call. Trimming stripped 6 bases from V and 6 bases from J, with 15 bases between. The CDR3 runs to 14 residues. Germline CDR1 is SGHTA and CDR2 is FQGNSA. The CDR3 DNA reads as TGTGCCAGCAGAGACGCAGGATCTGGTCAGCCCCAGCATTTT. It translates to CASRDAGSGQPQHF.

V is TRBV6-5 and J is TRBJ2-5, with TRBD2 as a possible D gene (5 bases). The J call could be wrong; TRBJ2-7 is a better fit for the DNA end. There are 14 residues in the CDR3. Germline V CDR1 and CDR2: MNHEY, SVGAGI. CDR3 sequence (DNA): TGTGCCAGCAGGACGGACGTACTAGGGTACGAGCAGTACTTC. Its protein product is CASRTDVLGYEQYF.

This chain connects TRBV14 to TRBJ2-1, with TRBD2 matching 11 bases. This CDR3 has 16 residues. V lost 0 bases, J lost 6 bases, and 4 bases stayed unmatched. Germline CDR1 and CDR2: SGHDN and FVKESK. CDR3 in amino acids: CASSQDRLAGINEQFF. Written as DNA, the CDR3 is TGTGCCAGCAGCCAAGATCGACTAGCGGGGATCAATGAGCAGTTCTTC. Based on the CDR3 plus reference TRBV14 and TRBJ2-1, the full variable domain is EAGVTQFPSHSVIEKGQTVTLRCDPISGHDNLYWYRRVMGKEIKFLLHFVKESKQDESGMPNNRFLAERTGGTYSTLKVQPAELEDSGVYFCASSQDRLAGINEQFFGPGTRLTVL.

This clone was seen a few times. The rearrangement uses TRBV11-2 and TRBJ1-3; D not certain. Trimming removed 5 bases from V and 2 bases from J, with 7 bases in between. This CDR3 is 13 amino acids long. In germline, CDR1 is SGHAT, CDR2 FQNNGV. CDR3 nucleotide sequence: TGTGCCAGCAGCCTCTCGACTGGAAACACCATATATTTT. Its protein is CASSLSTGNTIYF.

The rearrangement links TRBV19 to TRBJ1-5; D remains unclear. Deletions cut 10 bases from V and 6 bases from J, with 13 bases between. Germline V CDR1 and CDR2: LNHDA, SQIVND (reference sequence). There are 12 residues in the CDR3. This CDR3 reads CATRESGQPQHF. CDR3 sequence (DNA): TGTGCCACCCGGGAGTCCGGTCAGCCCCAGCATTTT.

The chain carries TRBV11-2 and TRBJ1-5, with D possibly matching TRBD1 (5 bases). The CDR3 sequence is 17 residues long. Between the trimmed V and J ends, which lost 5 bases and 4 bases, there was a span of 21 bases. Germline loops: CDR1 SGHAT, CDR2 FQNNGV. The CDR3 reads CASSPRPSARGNQPQHF. CDR3 nucleotide sequence: TGTGCCAGCAGCCCACGTCCTTCCGCGAGGGGAAATCAGCCCCAGCATTTT.

The rearrangement joins TRBV28 to TRBJ2-7; the D gene is possibly TRBD1 (6 bases). Germline assignment: CDR1 MDHEN and CDR2 SYDVKM. V lost 4 bases and J 6 bases, leaving 19 bases between the germline ends. The CDR3 runs 15 residues. Written as DNA, the CDR3 is TGTGCCAGCAGTTCCTGGGACACTGGGTCGGTCGAGCAGTACTTC. Protein: CASSSWDTGSVEQYF. The whole variable domain, filled in from reference TRBV28 and TRBJ2-7, reads DVKVTQSSRYLVKRTGEKVFLECVQDMDHENMFWYRQDPGLGLRLIYFSYDVKMKEKGDIPEGYSVSREKKERFSLILESASTNQTSMYLCASSSWDTGSVEQYFGPGTRLTVT.

This clone was detected only a few times. V gene TRBV30 combines with J gene TRBJ1-1; no clear D. The CDR3 is 13 residues long. The V gene's germline CDR1 is GTSNPN and CDR2 SVGIG (reference sequence). V was shortened by 5 bases and J by 6 bases, with 16 bases between the two germline ends. CDR3 bases: TGTGCCTGGCAAACGCTTGACGGTCCTGAAGCTTTCTTT. This codes for CAWQTLDGPEAFF.

The genes are TRBV18 and TRBJ2-2; no definite D call. Germline-derived CDR1 and CDR2 are KGHSH and LQKENI. This CDR3 has 13 residues. V lost 6 bases to trimming and J lost 5 bases, with 10 bases between them. Here the CDR3 reads CASSAQHTGELFF. In DNA form, the CDR3 reads TGTGCCAGCTCGGCCCAGCATACCGGGGAGCTGTTTTTT.

The rearrangement links TRBV5-1 to TRBJ2-5; 9 nucleotides line up with TRBD1. Matching the DNA end better, TRBJ2-7 makes the J call doubtful. The CDR3 sequence is 14 residues long. The germline CDR1 and CDR2 sequences are SGHRS and YFSETQ. The CDR3 nucleotides read TGCGCCAGCAGCAAGGACAGGGGAGACTACGAGCAGTACTTC. Translating gives CASSKDRGDYEQYF.

This clone was seen once. This chain links TRBV6-5 with TRBJ2-1, with 9 bases matching TRBD2. CDR1 and CDR2 (germline): MNHEY, SVGAGI. The V segment lost 2 bases and the J segment 9 bases; nucleotides outside the gene matches: 8. This CDR3 contains 15 residues. CDR3 protein: CASSYLSGSNGEQFF. The CDR3 region has the DNA TGTGCCAGCAGTTACCTTAGCGGGAGTAACGGTGAGCAGTTCTTC.

The V call is TRBV30, the J call TRBJ2-7; D is undetermined. Germline V lookup: CDR1 GTSNPN, CDR2 SVGIG (reference sequence). Trimming cost V 1 base and J 0 bases, with 10 bases left between them. CDR3 size: 14 residues. In DNA, the CDR3 is TGTGCCTGGAGTGCAGGACCCAGCTCCTACGAGCAGTACTTC. It yields the protein CAWSAGPSSYEQYF.

This clone appeared once. This chain connects TRBV30 to TRBJ1-2; the D gene is possibly TRBD1 (6 bases). The ends were cut back, 3 bases at V and 4 bases at J, with 18 bases in the middle. Germline V CDR1 and CDR2: GTSNPN, SVGIG (reference sequence). This CDR3 is built from 15 residues. CDR3 sequence (DNA): TGTGCCTGGAGCCCCCACCCGGACAGTATCTATGGCTACACCTTC. Amino acid sequence: CAWSPHPDSIYGYTF. The full variable domain, rest sourced from reference TRBV30 and TRBJ1-2, is SQTIHQWPATLVQPVGSPLSLECTVEGTSNPNLYWYRQAAGRGLQLLFYSVGIGQISSEVPQNLSASRPQDRQFILSSKKLLLSDSGFYLCAWSPHPDSIYGYTFGSGTRLTVV.

The chain uses TRBV5-1 and TRBJ2-1, with 8 positions matching TRBD2. Germline lookup yields CDR1 SGHRS and CDR2 YFSETQ. Trimming at V came to 4 bases and at J to 1 base, leaving 1 base not matched to a gene. This CDR3 contains 14 residues. This chain's CDR3 is CASSTGGSYNEQFF. The CDR3 nucleotides are TGCGCCAGCAGCACGGGAGGGTCCTACAATGAGCAGTTCTTC.

The chain has TRBV5-1 and TRBJ1-2, with TRBD1 identical over 9 bases. The CDR3 contains 13 residues. After removal of 4 bases from V and 10 bases from J, the junction contained 8 bases not matched to a gene. CDR1 is SGHRS, CDR2 YFSETQ, per germline. CDR3 protein: CASSREGQGNYTF. The CDR3 coding sequence is TGCGCCAGCAGCAGGGAGGGACAGGGTAACTACACCTTC.

The chain has TRBV5-4 and TRBJ2-7, with 9 positions matching TRBD1. The CDR3 runs to 15 residues. Trimming at V came to 4 bases and at J to 3 bases, leaving 8 bases not matched to a gene. Germline-derived CDR1 and CDR2 are SGHNT and YYREEE (reference sequence). The CDR3 DNA is TGTGCCAGCAGCCCGGGACAGGGCCGTCACTACGAGCAGTACTTC. Amino acids: CASSPGQGRHYEQYF.

The CDR3 nucleotides are TGTGCCAGCCAAAGCACCGGGAGCGACACCGGGGAGCTGTTTTTT. This sequence encodes CASQSTGSDTGELFF. The V gene is TRBV2, the J gene TRBJ2-2; TRBD2 might be the D (6 bases). V was clipped by 8 bases and J by 3 bases, with 16 bases between them. Germline V gene sequence: CDR1 SNHLY, CDR2 FYNNEI. The CDR3 has 15 amino acids.

V and J are TRBV5-5 and TRBJ1-5; D call uncertain. The germline CDR1 and CDR2 sequences are SGHKS and YYEKEE (reference sequence). The CDR3 runs 14 residues. V lost 2 bases, J lost 1 base, and 7 bases lay in between. CDR3: CASSLLVSNQPQHF. Here the CDR3 DNA reads TGTGCCAGCAGCTTATTAGTAAGCAATCAGCCCCAGCATTTT.